This record concerns one T cell receptor (beta chain) sequence. As yet, its antigen is unknown. The source of the sample is a study of T cells expressing NK-cell markers. From germline, CDR1 is SGHAT and CDR2 FQNNGV. The CDR3 covers 15 residues. Overall study results and limits: Also leading the CD3+CD56-NKG2C+ fraction in a handful of donors were these clonotypes. The share of CD8+ T cells held by dominant NKG2C+ clonotypes was about 1.0-7.5% in several donors. No clear determination of HCMV specificity was made for expanded NKG2C+ T cell clones.

Beta-chain TCR cDNA was generated via 5'RACE template switching with UMIs. TCRdb reprocessed the 5' RACE reads, with one entry per CDR3 protein and no DNA. The sample table sets out 400,000 to 550,000 distinct CDR3 sequences. Input material: blood T cells: a sorted CD56 or NKG2C T cell subset, CD4+ or CD8+ T cells, or bulk PBMC T cells (not recorded which). This chain connects TRBV11-2 to TRBJ2-3. This TCR derives from a woman aged 18 to 75 in good health. The CDR3 here is CASSLGLQSTDTQYF.